These 21 T cell receptor beta chains share one sample of origin, sequenced in a study of blood T cell repertoires in COVID-19. Generated by immunoSEQ multiplex PCR, the TCRdb table keeps only in-frame clones and is missing some. Of 300,000 to 400,000 clones listed, around 87% are singletons. Source material: peripheral blood. Every receptor here comes from a woman in her sixties with COVID-19, enrolled during active disease.

The CDR3 DNA reads TGTGCCAGTAAAGAGGTCGGGGAGCTGTTTTTT. Its translation: CASKEVGELFF. V usage is TRBV19 and J usage is TRBJ2-2; D gene uncertain. Germline V CDR1 and CDR2: LNHDA, SQIVND (reference sequence). V dropped 7 bases and J dropped 7 bases, with 7 bases sitting between them. This CDR3 region has 11 residues.

The chain combines TRBV6-5 with TRBJ2-5, with 10 bases lining up with TRBD2. Germline loops: CDR1 MNHEY, CDR2 SVGAGI. The CDR3 has 14 amino acids. Trimming removed 6 bases from V and 4 bases from J; junction bases left unmatched: 5. For the CDR3, the DNA is TGTGCCAGCAGGCCAGCGGGGGGGGGAGAGACCCAGTACTTC. Translated: CASRPAGGGETQYF.

The gene calls are TRBV6-6 and TRBJ1-1; 7 bases match TRBD1. The CDR3 is 14 amino acids. After removal of 5 bases from V and 5 bases from J, the junction contained 8 bases not matched to a gene. The germline V gene has CDR1 MNHNY and CDR2 SVGAGI (reference sequence). CDR3 nucleotides: TGTGCCAGCAGTACCCCCAGGGGGAAAACTGAAGCTTTCTTT. Encoded protein: CASSTPRGKTEAFF.

This clone appeared a single time. This CDR3 is CASSLVSVINTGELFF. CDR3 nucleotide sequence: TGCGCCAGCAGCTTGGTCTCAGTAATTAACACCGGGGAGCTGTTTTTT. The V and J genes are TRBV5-1 and TRBJ2-2; D remains ambiguous. The ends were cut back, 0 bases at V and 2 bases at J, with 11 bases in the middle. Germline values: CDR1 SGHRS, CDR2 YFSETQ. This CDR3 region has 16 residues.

The chain combines TRBV5-3 with TRBJ2-7, with a possible D match to TRBD1 (6 bases). TRBV5-3 is an ORF; its function is uncertain. Trimming cost V 3 bases and J 4 bases, with 14 bases left between them. This CDR3 has 14 amino acids. CDR3 amino acids: CARSCPRGKYEQYF. The CDR3 DNA sequence: TGTGCCAGAAGCTGTCCGAGGGGGAAGTACGAGCAGTACTTC.

This clone appeared once. The genes are TRBV28 and TRBJ1-2, with TRBD1 matching 8 bases. Germline lookup yields CDR1 MDHEN and CDR2 SYDVKM. J lost 4 bases, V lost 7 bases, and 14 bases had no gene match. The CDR3 runs 16 residues. CDR3 in DNA: TGTGCCAGCACCACACTCCGGGACAGGTTAACCTATGGCTACACCTTC. Translation gives CASTTLRDRLTYGYTF.

The chain links TRBV15 to TRBJ2-7; 8 nucleotides line up with TRBD1. The CDR3 runs to 13 residues. The germline V gene has CDR1 LNHNV and CDR2 YYDKDF (reference sequence). V lost 6 bases and J lost 5; bases outside the gene matches: 6. The CDR3, as DNA: TGTGCCACCAGGGGGACAGGTCGCGACGAGCAGTACTTC. Amino acids: CATRGTGRDEQYF.

V is TRBV2 and J is TRBJ1-1; 7 positions match TRBD1. The CDR3 covers 14 residues. Looked up from germline, CDR1 is SNHLY and CDR2 is FYNNEI. V was pared by 8 bases and J by 3 bases, with 9 bases of the junction left unmatched. The chain's CDR3 is CASRPTGRYTEAFF. The CDR3 nucleotides read TGTGCCAGCCGGCCGACAGGGAGGTACACTGAAGCTTTCTTT.

V and J are TRBV11-3 and TRBJ1-1; D uncertain. The V gene lost 5 bases and the J gene lost 1 base, with 8 bases spanning the gap. The germline CDR1 and CDR2 sequences are SGHNT and YENEEA. The CDR3 has 13 amino acids. The DNA of the CDR3 is TGTGCCAGCAGCGCCTACCGGAACACTGAAGCTTTCTTT. Its translation is CASSAYRNTEAFF.

The gene calls are TRBV19 and TRBJ2-1, with 10 positions matching TRBD2. This CDR3 region has 15 residues. Per germline, CDR1 LNHDA and CDR2 SQIVND (reference sequence). After removal of 3 bases from V and 10 bases from J, the junction contained 9 bases not matched to a gene. Here the CDR3 DNA reads TGTGCCAGTAGTATCGCCCAGCGGGGGGGCCCCGAGCAGTTCTTC. It yields the protein CASSIAQRGGPEQFF.

Of note for this clone: The identical CDR3 is also encoded by other nucleotide sequences in the sample. The V gene is TRBV6-5, the J gene TRBJ2-3; 7 bases map to TRBD2. CDR1 is MNHEY and CDR2 is SVGAGI in the germline V gene. There are 14 residues in the CDR3. V lost 8 bases to trimming and J lost 0 bases; unmatched junction nucleotides: 5. CDR3 amino acids: CASRAGPSTDTQYF. In DNA, the CDR3 is TGTGCCAGCCGAGCGGGACCTAGCACAGATACGCAGTATTTT.

The chain links TRBV4-1 to TRBJ2-4, with TRBD2 matching over 9 bases. This CDR3 has 13 residues. Germline V CDR1 and CDR2: MGHRA, YSYEKL. With 5 bases clipped from V and 8 bases from J, the junction kept 4 bases outside the gene matches. The CDR3 nucleotides read TGCGCCAGCAGCGAGGGCGGGAGGGACATTCAGTACTTC. It specifies CASSEGGRDIQYF.

The sample holds one count of this clone. The CDR3 sequence is CASSDRKSPLHF. CDR3 in DNA: TGTGCCAGCAGTGATAGAAAGTCACCCCTCCACTTT. This chain joins TRBV2 and TRBJ1-6; D uncertain. The germline V gene encodes CDR1 SNHLY and CDR2 FYNNEI. Trimming left V 3 bases short and J 10 bases short, with 7 bases between. The CDR3 has 12 residues.

In this sample, this clone turned up a few times. The chain links TRBV27 to TRBJ1-5; D ambiguous. Looked up from germline, CDR1 is MNHEY and CDR2 is SMNVEV (reference sequence). This CDR3 has 12 residues. Between the trimmed V and J ends, which lost 6 bases and 3 bases, there was a span of 6 bases. As DNA, the CDR3 is TGTGCCAGCAGGGCAAACAATCAGCCCCAGCATTTT. Translation: CASRANNQPQHF.

The J gene is TRBJ2-5, the V gene TRBV2, with a weak D call TRBD1 (6 bases). Trimming took off 6 bases at V and 5 bases at J, with 10 bases between the two ends. This CDR3 region has 12 residues. Per germline, CDR1 SNHLY and CDR2 FYNNEI. The CDR3 is CASSVGQETQYF. The DNA of the CDR3 is TGTGCCAGCAGCGTAGGACAGGAGACCCAGTACTTC.

V gene TRBV19 combines with J gene TRBJ1-3, with a possible D match to TRBD1 (6 bases). The CDR3 extends over 15 amino acids. The ends were cut back, 4 bases at V and 0 bases at J, with 10 bases in the middle. Looked up from germline, CDR1 is LNHDA and CDR2 is SQIVND (reference sequence). CDR3 nucleotides: TGTGCCAGTAGTACTGGACAGAACTCTGGAAACACCATATATTTT. This translates into CASSTGQNSGNTIYF. The entire variable domain, with the rest obtained from reference TRBV19 and TRBJ1-3, is as follows: DGGITQSPKYLFRKEGQNVTLSCEQNLNHDAMYWYRQDPGQGLRLIYYSQIVNDFQKGDIAEGYSVSREKKESFPLTVTSAQKNPTAFYLCASSTGQNSGNTIYFGEGSWLTVV.

Remarks on this clone: The same CDR3 can be traced to other DNA sequences in this sample. V is TRBV9 and J is TRBJ1-1; no definite D call. From germline, CDR1 is SGDLS and CDR2 YYNGEE. This CDR3 contains 14 residues. V was trimmed by 0 bases and J by 1 base, leaving 7 bases between them. The DNA of the CDR3 is TGTGCCAGCAGCGTAGCTACTGGGAACACTGAAGCTTTCTTT. It is translated as CASSVATGNTEAFF.

CDR3 in DNA: TGTGCCAGCAGCCCTGACCTAGGAATCGCCCACGAGCAGTACTTC. Translated: CASSPDLGIAHEQYF. The chain is built from TRBV3-1 (or the pseudogene TRBV3-2) and TRBJ2-7; no reliable D call. V was cut by 4 bases and J by 5 bases, with 18 bases left in between. The CDR3 contains 15 residues. Germline-derived CDR1 and CDR2 are LGHDT and YNNKEL (reference sequence).

The rearrangement links TRBV11-1 to TRBJ2-5; 11 bases align to TRBD2. Trimming took 8 bases from V and 2 from J; bases not matched to a gene: 10. The CDR3 length is 16 residues. The germline V gene encodes CDR1 SGHAT and CDR2 FQDESV (reference sequence). The CDR3, as DNA: TGTGCCAGCTCCGCCGCGGTAGCGGGGGGGCAAGAGACCCAGTACTTC. Translation gives CASSAAVAGGQETQYF.

As regards this clone: The same CDR3 arises from other DNA sequences in this sample as well. This sequence joins TRBV6-5 and TRBJ1-2; D is ambiguous. Germline loops: CDR1 MNHEY, CDR2 SVGAGI. The CDR3 is 11 residues long. The V gene lost 7 bases and the J gene lost 0 bases, with 3 bases spanning the gap. CDR3 in amino acids: CASTTNYGYTF. CDR3 DNA sequence: TGTGCCAGCACAACTAACTATGGCTACACCTTC.

The chain links TRBV5-1 to TRBJ2-3; D is ambiguous. This CDR3 contains 16 residues. With 1 base removed from V and 0 bases from J, the gap between germline ends came to 12 bases. Germline V gene data show CDR1 as SGHRS and CDR2 as YFSETQ. The CDR3 spells CASSLSLSTSTDTQYF. For the CDR3, the DNA is TGCGCCAGCAGCTTGAGTCTGAGCACTAGCACAGATACGCAGTATTTT.